These T cell receptor beta chains were read from a single sample in a study of identical twins. From the 5' RACE reads, TCRdb called clonotypes with MiXCR, one entry per CDR3 protein. The sample shows 200,000 to 250,000 distinct CDR3 sequences, about 12% of them seen only once. These same data were also listed under a study on yellow fever vaccine responses in identical twins.

The sample consisted of memory (CD45RO+) T cells sorted from blood. The receptors here all came from a young woman in good health. Each CDR3 is given without its conserved first and last residue. D genes are given only for firm matches. The listing skips clone size in some rows; elsewhere it reads once, few, many or a size class.

d_call clone_size v_call cdr3_aa
- - TRBV6-1 ASEGQRGYNEQF
- few TRBV6-2/TRBV6-3 ASSPQPGRASYNEQF
- many TRBV11-2 ASSGRTVDEQF
- few TRBV25-1 ASSGGRVWNEQF
TRBD2 - TRBV5-5 ASIASGLAGAYSYEQY
- many TRBV7-9 ASGTGSGRVQY
- - TRBV29-1 SVVGGTLYNEQF
- - TRBV3-1 ASSQDVEGLEQY
- medium-sized TRBV11-2 ASSFSGYNEQF
TRBD1 few TRBV29-1 SVERDRGYEQY
TRBD1 few TRBV23-1 ASSAGTGKGNEQY
- - TRBV11-3 ASSLDQPGELF
- many TRBV6-1 ASTWVEAAYEQY
- many TRBV6-6 ASSDSFNQPQH
TRBD2 - TRBV6-2/TRBV6-3 ATERGASTDTQY
TRBD1 - TRBV12-3/TRBV12-4 ASSGTGLGEQY
- many TRBV5-1 ASRVPGEITGELF
TRBD2 many TRBV30 AWSQRGGSDTQY
TRBD2 - TRBV20-1 SATPELAGALETQY
- once TRBV6-2/TRBV6-3 ASSYSEGADTQY
TRBD1 - TRBV12-3/TRBV12-4 ASGQGEVRVNEQF
TRBD1 - TRBV10-2 AIQGSNSPLH
- - TRBV20-1 SARSLQASSSYNEQF
- many TRBV12-3/TRBV12-4 ASSLSYNIRNQPQH
- few TRBV24-1 ATNGGGLQYNEQF
TRBD2 - TRBV5-1 ASSLRVLAGVPGELF
- few TRBV11-2 ASTITGNTEAF
- few TRBV7-2 ASSPESQTQY
- - TRBV19 ASRGGLPPYVQY
- - TRBV7-3 ASSLGAGSDGYT
- - TRBV20-1 SATQGPYGYT
- - TRBV20-1 SARPGIYSTGELF
- - TRBV7-6 ASSLSTGLQETQY
TRBD2 - TRBV9 ASSVSGGLIGTQY
TRBD1 few TRBV30 AWRQGAAEAF
- - TRBV4-3 ASSQTVSGELF
TRBD2 - TRBV9 ASSGTSQAGELF
- few TRBV11-2 ASSLESGLGEQY
- - TRBV6-1 ASSAMTDTQY
- - TRBV11-2 ASSLGWYEQY
- - TRBV12-3/TRBV12-4 ASSNLAGVVGEQY
- few TRBV7-3 ASSLTRDTPYEQY
TRBD2 few TRBV15 ATSGQKGSGIGGEQF
- - TRBV3-1 ASSHLVYEQY
- many TRBV3-1 ASSHRTDTQY
- few TRBV3-1 ASSGFGAGWQETQY